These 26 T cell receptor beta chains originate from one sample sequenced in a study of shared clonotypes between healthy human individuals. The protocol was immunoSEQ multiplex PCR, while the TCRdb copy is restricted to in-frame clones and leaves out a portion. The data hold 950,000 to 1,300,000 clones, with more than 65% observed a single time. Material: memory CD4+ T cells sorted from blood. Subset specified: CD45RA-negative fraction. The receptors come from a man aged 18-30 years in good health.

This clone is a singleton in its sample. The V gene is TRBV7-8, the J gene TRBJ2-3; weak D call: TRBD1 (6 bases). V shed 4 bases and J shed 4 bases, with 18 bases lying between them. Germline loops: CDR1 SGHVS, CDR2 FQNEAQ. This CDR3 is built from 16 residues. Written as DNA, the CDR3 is TGTGCCAGCAGCTCCCAGGGGATTTTAATTTCAGATACGCAGTATTTT. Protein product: CASSSQGILISDTQYF.

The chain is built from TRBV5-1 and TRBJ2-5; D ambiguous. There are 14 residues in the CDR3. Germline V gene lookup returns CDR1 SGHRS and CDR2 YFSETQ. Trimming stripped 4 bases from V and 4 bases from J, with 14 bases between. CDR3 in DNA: TGCGCCAGCAGCCCTGTCAACGAGAGAGAGACCCAGTACTTC. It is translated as CASSPVNERETQYF.

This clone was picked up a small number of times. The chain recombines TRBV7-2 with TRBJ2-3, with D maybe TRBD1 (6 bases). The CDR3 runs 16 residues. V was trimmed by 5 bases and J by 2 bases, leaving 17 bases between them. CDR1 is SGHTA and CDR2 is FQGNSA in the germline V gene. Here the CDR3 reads CASSPTGVSYTDTQYF. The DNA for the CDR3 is TGTGCCAGCAGCCCGACAGGCGTAAGCTACACAGATACGCAGTATTTT.

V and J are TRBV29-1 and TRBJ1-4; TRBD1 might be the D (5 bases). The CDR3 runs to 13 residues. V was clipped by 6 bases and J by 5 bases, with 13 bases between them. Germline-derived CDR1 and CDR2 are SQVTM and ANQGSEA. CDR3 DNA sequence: TGCAGCGTCCGCAGGGAGGGGAATGAAAAACTGTTTTTT. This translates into CSVRREGNEKLFF.

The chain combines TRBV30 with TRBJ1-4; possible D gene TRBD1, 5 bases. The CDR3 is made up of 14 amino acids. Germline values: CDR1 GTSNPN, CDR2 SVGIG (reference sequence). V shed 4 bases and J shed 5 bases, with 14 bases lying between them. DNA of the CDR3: TGTGCCTGGAATCGCCAGGGCGTCAATGAAAAACTGTTTTTT. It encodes CAWNRQGVNEKLFF.

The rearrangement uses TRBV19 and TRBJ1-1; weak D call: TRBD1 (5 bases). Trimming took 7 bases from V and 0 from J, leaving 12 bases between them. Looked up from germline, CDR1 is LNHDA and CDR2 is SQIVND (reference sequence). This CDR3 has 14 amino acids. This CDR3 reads CASTLTGLNTEAFF. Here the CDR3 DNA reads TGTGCCAGTACCCTCACAGGTTTGAACACTGAAGCTTTCTTT. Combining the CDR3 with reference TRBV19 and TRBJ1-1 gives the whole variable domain DGGITQSPKYLFRKEGQNVTLSCEQNLNHDAMYWYRQDPGQGLRLIYYSQIVNDFQKGDIAEGYSVSREKKESFPLTVTSAQKNPTAFYLCASTLTGLNTEAFFGQGTRLTVV.

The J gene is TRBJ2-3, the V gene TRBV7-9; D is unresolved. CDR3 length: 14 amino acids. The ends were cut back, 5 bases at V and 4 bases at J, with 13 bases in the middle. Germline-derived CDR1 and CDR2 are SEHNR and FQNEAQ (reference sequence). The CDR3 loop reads CASSLAGLADTQYF. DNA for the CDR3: TGTGCCAGCAGCCTGGCAGGTCTTGCAGATACGCAGTATTTT.

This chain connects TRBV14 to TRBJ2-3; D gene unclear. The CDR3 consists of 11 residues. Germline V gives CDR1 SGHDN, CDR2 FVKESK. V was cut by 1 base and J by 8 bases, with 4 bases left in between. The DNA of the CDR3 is TGTGCCAGCAGCCAAGGAGGTACGCAGTATTTT. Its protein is CASSQGGTQYF.

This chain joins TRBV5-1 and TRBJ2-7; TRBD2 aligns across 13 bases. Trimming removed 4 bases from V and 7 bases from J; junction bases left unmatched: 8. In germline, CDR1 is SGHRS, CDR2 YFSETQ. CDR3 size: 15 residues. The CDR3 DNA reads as TGCGCCAGCAGCCCTGGGACTAGCGGGGTCCGGGAGCAGTACTTC. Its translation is CASSPGTSGVREQYF.

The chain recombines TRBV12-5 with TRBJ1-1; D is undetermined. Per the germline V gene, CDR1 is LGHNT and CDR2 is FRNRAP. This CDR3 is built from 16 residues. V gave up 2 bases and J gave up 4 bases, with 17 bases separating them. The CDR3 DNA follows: TGTGCTAGTGGTTTGAGGTGGCGCCTGGGGAGCACTGAAGCTTTCTTT. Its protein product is CASGLRWRLGSTEAFF.

The CDR3 here is CASSPNPRDQSPLHF. CDR3 DNA: TGTGCCAGTAGTCCAAACCCCAGGGATCAATCACCCCTCCACTTT. V gene TRBV19 combines with J gene TRBJ1-6, with a weak D call TRBD1 (5 bases). The CDR3 is 15 amino acids. Germline V lookup: CDR1 LNHDA, CDR2 SQIVND (reference sequence). V lost 5 bases to trimming and J lost 10 bases, with 18 bases between them.

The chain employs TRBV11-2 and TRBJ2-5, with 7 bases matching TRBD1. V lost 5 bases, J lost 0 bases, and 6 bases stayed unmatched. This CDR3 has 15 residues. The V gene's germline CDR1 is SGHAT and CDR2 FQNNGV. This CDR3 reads CASSPTGLDQETQYF. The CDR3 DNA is TGTGCCAGCAGCCCGACAGGGCTCGACCAAGAGACCCAGTACTTC.

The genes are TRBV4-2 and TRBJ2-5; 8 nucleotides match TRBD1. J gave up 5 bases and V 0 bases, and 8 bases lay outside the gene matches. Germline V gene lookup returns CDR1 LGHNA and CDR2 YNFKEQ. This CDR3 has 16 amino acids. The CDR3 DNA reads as TGTGCCAGCAGCCAAGATTTCAGGGGGCCTGGGGAGACCCAGTACTTC. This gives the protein CASSQDFRGPGETQYF.

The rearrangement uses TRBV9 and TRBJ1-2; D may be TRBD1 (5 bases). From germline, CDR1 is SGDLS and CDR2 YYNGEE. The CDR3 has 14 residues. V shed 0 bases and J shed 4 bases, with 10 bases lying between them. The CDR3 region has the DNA TGTGCCAGCAGCGTAGCAACAGGAAGCTATGGCTACACCTTC. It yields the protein CASSVATGSYGYTF.

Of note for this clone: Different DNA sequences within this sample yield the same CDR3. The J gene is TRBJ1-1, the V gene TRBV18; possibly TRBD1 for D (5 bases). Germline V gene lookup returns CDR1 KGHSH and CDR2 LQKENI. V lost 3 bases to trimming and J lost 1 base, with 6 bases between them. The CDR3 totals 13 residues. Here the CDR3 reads CASSPTGNTEAFF. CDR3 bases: TGTGCCAGCTCACCCACAGGGAACACTGAAGCTTTCTTT.

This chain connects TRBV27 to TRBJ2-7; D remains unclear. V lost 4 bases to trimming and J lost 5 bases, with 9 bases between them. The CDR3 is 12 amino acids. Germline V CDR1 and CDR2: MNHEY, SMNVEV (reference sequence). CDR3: CASSSLWDEQYF. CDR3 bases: TGTGCCAGCAGTTCTTTATGGGACGAGCAGTACTTC.

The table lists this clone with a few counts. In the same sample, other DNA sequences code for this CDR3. The CDR3 coding sequence is TGCGCCAGCAGCTTGGAGTTGGATAATTCACCCCTCCACTTT. It yields the protein CASSLELDNSPLHF. The V call is TRBV5-1, the J call TRBJ1-6; D not resolved. The germline gives CDR1 SGHRS, CDR2 YFSETQ. V was clipped by 0 bases and J by 5 bases, with 6 bases between them. This CDR3 contains 14 residues.

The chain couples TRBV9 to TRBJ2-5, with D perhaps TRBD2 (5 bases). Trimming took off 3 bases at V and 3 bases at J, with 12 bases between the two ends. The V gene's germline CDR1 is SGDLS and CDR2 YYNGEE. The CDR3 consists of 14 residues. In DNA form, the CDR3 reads TGTGCCAGCAGCGCCGGGATCACAAAAGAGACCCAGTACTTC. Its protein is CASSAGITKETQYF.

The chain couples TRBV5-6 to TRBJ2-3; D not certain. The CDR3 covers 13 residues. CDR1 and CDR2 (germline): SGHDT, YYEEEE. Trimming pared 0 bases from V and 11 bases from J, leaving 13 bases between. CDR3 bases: TGTGCCAGCAGCTTGGCCAACGCTGAGAAGCAGTATTTT. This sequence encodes CASSLANAEKQYF.

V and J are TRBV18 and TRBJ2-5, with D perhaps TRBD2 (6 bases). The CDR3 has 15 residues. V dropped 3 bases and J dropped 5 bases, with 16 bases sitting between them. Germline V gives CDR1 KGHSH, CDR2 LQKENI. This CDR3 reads CASSPRRDGKETQYF. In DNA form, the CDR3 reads TGTGCCAGCTCACCGAGGCGGGATGGGAAGGAGACCCAGTACTTC.

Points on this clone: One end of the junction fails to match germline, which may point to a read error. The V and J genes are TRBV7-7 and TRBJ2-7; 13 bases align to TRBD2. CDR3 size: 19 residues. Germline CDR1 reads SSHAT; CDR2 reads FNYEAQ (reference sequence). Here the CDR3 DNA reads TGTGCTAGCACCTTAGGCAGGAGGACTAGCGGGAGTCCCTCCTACGAGCAGTACTTC. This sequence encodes CASTLGRRTSGSPSYEQYF. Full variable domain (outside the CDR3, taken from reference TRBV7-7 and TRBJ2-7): GAGVSQSPRYKVTKRGQDVTLRCDPISSHATLYWYQQALGQGPEFLTYFNYEAQPDKSGLPSDRFSAERPEGSISTLTIQRTEQRDSAMYRCASTLGRRTSGSPSYEQYFGPGTRLTVT.

CDR3 sequence: CASSLGGLETQYF. The CDR3, as DNA: TGTGCCAGCAGCCTAGGGGGCCTGGAGACCCAGTACTTC. This rearrangement joins TRBV7-9 to TRBJ2-5, with 7 bases lining up with TRBD1. The CDR3 extends over 13 amino acids. Trimming at V came to 5 bases and at J to 5 bases, leaving 5 bases not matched to a gene. Germline-derived CDR1 and CDR2 are SEHNR and FQNEAQ (reference sequence).

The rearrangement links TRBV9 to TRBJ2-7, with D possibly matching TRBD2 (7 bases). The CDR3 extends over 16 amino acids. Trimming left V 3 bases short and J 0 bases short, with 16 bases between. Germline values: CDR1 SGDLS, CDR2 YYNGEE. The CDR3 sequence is CASSARGGGSSYEQYF. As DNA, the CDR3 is TGTGCCAGCAGCGCCCGCGGCGGGGGCAGCTCCTACGAGCAGTACTTC.

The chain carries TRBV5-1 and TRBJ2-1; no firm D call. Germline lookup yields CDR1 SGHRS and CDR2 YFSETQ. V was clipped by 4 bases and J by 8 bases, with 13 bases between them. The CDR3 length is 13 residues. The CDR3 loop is CASSLSDYYEQFF. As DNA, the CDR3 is TGCGCCAGCAGCCTCTCTGATTATTATGAGCAGTTCTTC. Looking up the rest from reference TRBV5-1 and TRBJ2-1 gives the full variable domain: KAGVTQTPRYLIKTRGQQVTLSCSPISGHRSVSWYQQTPGQGLQFLFEYFSETQRNKGNFPGRFSGRQFSNSRSEMNVSTLELGDSALYLCASSLSDYYEQFFGPGTRLTVL.

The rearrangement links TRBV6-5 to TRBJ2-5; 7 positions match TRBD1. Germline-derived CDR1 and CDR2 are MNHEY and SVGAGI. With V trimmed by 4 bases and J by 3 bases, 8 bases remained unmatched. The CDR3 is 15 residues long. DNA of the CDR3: TGTGCCAGCAGTTCCCCGGGACAGAAAGAAGAGACCCAGTACTTC. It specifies CASSSPGQKEETQYF.

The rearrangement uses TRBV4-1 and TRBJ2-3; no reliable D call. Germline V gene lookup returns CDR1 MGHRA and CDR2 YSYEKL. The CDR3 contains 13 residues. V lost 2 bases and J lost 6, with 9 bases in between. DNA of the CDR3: TGCGCCAGCAGCCAACTGACGGCCGATACGCAGTATTTT. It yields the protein CASSQLTADTQYF.